The clone carrying this T cell receptor beta chain was counted a few times. Its matching antigen is unknown. Only CD45RO-negative cells positively selected for CCR7 counted as naive CD8 cells, so terminally differentiated effector memory CD45RA+ cells were excluded. The data derive from a study of shared clonotypes between healthy human individuals. Study findings and constraints: Clonotypes that were shared across a handful of donors made up approximately 5.1% of naive CD4 clonotypes. Clonotype sharing among donors was thought likely to change with sequencing depth.

TCRdb keeps only in-frame clones here, not all; method: immunoSEQ multiplex PCR. Found here are about 2 million clones, 85% to 95% of them singletons; the top ten hold more than 0.95%. Sequencing used naive CD8+ T cells sorted from blood. The sequence came from a man aged 18 to 30 in good health.

The CDR3 protein is CASSLTVYNSPLHF. CDR3 coding DNA: TGTGCCAGCAGCTTGACAGTTTATAATTCACCCCTCCACTTT. The chain is built from TRBV7-2 and TRBJ1-6; perhaps TRBD1 as D (5 bases). The germline V gene encodes CDR1 SGHTA and CDR2 FQGNSA. CDR3 size: 14 residues. Trimming cost V 3 bases and J 4 bases, with 7 bases left between them.